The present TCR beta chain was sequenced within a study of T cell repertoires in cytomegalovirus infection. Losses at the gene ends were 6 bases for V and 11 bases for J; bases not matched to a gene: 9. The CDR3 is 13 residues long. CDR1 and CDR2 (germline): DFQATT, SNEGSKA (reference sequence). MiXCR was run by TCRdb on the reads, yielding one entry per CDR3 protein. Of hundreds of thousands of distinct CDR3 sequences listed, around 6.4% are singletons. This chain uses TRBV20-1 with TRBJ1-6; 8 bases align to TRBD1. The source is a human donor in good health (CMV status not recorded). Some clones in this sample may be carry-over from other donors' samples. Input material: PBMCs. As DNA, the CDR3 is TGCAGTGCCTCCGACAGGGGCCGGGCACCCCTCCACTTT. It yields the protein CSASDRGRAPLHF.